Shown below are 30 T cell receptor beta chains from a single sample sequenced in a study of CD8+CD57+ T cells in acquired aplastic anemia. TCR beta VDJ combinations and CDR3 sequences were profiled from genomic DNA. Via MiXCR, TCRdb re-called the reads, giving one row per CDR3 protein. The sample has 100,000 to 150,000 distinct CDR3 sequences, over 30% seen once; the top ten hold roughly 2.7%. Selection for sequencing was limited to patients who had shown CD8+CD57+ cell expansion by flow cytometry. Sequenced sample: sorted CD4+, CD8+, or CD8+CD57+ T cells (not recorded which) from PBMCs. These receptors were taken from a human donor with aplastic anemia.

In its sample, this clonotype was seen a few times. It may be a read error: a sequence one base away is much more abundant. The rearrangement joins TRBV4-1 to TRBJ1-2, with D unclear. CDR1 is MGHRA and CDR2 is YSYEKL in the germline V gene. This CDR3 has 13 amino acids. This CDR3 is CAGSHPANYGYTF. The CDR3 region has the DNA TGCGCCGGCAGCCACCCCGCTAACTATGGCTACACCTTC.

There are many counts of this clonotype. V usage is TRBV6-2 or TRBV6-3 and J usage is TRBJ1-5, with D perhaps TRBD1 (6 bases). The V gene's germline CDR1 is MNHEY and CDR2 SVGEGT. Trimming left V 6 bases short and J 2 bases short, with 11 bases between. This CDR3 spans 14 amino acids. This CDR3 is CASRTGSGNQPQHF. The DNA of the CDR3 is TGTGCCAGCAGAACAGGGAGCGGCAATCAGCCCCAGCATTTT.

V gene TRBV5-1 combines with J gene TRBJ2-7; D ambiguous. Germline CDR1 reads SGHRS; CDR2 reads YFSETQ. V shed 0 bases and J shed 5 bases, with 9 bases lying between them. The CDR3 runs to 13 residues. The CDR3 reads CASSLDAVDEQYF. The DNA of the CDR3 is TGCGCCAGCAGCTTGGATGCGGTCGACGAGCAGTACTTC.

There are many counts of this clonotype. CDR3 residues: CASRGFMFSGYTF. The CDR3 region has the DNA TGTGCCAGTCGGGGGTTTATGTTTAGTGGCTACACCTTC. This chain links TRBV12-3 or TRBV12-4 with TRBJ1-2, with D possibly being TRBD1 (5 bases). The V end lost 9 bases, the J end lost 7 bases, and 18 bases lay between the germline ends. The CDR3 extends over 13 amino acids.

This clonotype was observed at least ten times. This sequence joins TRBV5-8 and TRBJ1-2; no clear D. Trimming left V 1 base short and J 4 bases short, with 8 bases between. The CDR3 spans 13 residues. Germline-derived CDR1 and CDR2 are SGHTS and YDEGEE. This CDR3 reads CASSLKPIYGYTF. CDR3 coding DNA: TGTGCCAGCAGCTTGAAACCCATCTATGGCTACACCTTC. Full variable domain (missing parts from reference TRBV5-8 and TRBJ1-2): EAGVTQSPTHLIKTRGQQATLRCSPISGHTSVYWYQQALGLGLQFLLWYDEGEERNRGNFPPRFSGRQFPNYSSELNVNALELEDSALYLCASSLKPIYGYTFGSGTRLTVV.

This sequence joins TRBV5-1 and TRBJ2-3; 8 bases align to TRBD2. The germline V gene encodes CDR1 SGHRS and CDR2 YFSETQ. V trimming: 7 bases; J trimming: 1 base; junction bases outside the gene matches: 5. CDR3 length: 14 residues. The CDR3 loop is CASSRGGGTDTQYF. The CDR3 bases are TGCGCCAGCTCCCGGGGGGGGGGCACAGATACGCAGTATTTT.

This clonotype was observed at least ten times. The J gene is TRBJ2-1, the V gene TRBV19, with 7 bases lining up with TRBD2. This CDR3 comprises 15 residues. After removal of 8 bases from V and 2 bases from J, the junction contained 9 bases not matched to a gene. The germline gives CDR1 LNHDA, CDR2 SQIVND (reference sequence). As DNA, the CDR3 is TGTGCCAGTGACCCTGGGGGGGGGACCTACAATGAGCAGTTCTTC. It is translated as CASDPGGGTYNEQFF.

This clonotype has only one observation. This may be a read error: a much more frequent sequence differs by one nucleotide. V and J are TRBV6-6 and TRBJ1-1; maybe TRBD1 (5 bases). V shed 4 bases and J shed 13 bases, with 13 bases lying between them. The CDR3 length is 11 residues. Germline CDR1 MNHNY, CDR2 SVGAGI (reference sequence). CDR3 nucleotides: TGTGCCAGCAGTTTGGACAACAGAGTTTTCTTT. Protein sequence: CASSLDNRVFF.

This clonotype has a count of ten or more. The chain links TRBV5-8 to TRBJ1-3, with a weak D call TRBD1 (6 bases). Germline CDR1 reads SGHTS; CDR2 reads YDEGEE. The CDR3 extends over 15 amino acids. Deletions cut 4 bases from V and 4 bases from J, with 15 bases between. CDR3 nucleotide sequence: TGTGCCAGCAGCCCCGGGGGCTACACCGGAAACACCATATATTTT. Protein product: CASSPGGYTGNTIYF. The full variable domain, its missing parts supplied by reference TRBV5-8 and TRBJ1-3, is EAGVTQSPTHLIKTRGQQATLRCSPISGHTSVYWYQQALGLGLQFLLWYDEGEERNRGNFPPRFSGRQFPNYSSELNVNALELEDSALYLCASSPGGYTGNTIYFGEGSWLTVV.

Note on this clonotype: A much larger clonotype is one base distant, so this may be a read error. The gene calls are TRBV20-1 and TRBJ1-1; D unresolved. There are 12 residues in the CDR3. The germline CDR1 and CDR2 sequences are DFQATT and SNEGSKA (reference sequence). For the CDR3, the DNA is TGCAATGCTGGCGGCAGGAACACTGAAGCTTTCTTT. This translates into CNAGGRNTEAFF.

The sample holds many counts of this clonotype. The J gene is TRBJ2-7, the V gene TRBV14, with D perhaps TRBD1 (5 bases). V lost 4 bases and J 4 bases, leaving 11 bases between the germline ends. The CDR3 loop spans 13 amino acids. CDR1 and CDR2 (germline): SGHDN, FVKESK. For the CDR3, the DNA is TGTGCCAGCAGCCTTTCAGGGTCATACGAGCAGTACGTC. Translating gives CASSLSGSYEQYV.

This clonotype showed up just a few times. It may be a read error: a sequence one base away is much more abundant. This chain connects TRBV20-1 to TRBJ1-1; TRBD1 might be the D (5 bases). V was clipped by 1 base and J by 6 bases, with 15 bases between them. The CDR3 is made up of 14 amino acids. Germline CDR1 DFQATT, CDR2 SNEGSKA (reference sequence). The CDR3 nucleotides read TGCAGTGCTAGAGCCCGGGGCCGAAACGCTGAAGCTTTCTTT. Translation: CSARARGRNAEAFF.

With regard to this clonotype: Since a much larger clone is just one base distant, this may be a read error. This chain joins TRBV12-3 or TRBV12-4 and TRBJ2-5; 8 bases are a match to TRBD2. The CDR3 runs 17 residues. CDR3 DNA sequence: TGTGCCAGCAGTTATAAGGGAATAGCGGGGATTCAAGAGGCCCAGTACTTC. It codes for CASSYKGIAGIQEAQYF.

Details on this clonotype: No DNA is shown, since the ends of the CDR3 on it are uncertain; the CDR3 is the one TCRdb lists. CDR3 sequence reads: CASSIYLCSVVTVEAFF. This chain uses TRBV7-9 with TRBJ1-1; the D call of TRBD1 is as the table states it, not checked on the DNA. The germline V gene has CDR1 SEHNR and CDR2 FQNEAQ (reference sequence). The CDR3 is 17 amino acids in total, end residues counted.

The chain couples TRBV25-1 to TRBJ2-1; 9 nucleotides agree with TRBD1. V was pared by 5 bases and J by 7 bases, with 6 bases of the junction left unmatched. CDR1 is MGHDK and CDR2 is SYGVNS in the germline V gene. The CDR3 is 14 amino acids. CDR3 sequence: CASSTGTGWNEQFF. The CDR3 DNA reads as TGTGCCAGCAGTACCGGGACAGGGTGGAATGAGCAGTTCTTC. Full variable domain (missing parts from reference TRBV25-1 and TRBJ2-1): EADIYQTPRYLVIGTGKKITLECSQTMGHDKMYWYQQDPGMELHLIHYSYGVNSTEKGDLSSESTVSRIRTEHFPLTLESARPSHTSQYLCASSTGTGWNEQFFGPGTRLTVL.

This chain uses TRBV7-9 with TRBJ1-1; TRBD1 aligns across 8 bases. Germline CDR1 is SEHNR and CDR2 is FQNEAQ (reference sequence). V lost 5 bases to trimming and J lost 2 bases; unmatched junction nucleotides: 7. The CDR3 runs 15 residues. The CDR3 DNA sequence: TGTGCCAGCAGCCTCCCCGGGACAGGTAACACTGAAGCTTTCTTT. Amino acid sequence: CASSLPGTGNTEAFF.

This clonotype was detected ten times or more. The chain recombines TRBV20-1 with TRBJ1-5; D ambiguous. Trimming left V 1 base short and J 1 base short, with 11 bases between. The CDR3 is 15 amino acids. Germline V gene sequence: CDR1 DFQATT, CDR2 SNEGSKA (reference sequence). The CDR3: CSARGRERSNQPQHF. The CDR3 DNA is TGCAGTGCTAGAGGGAGGGAAAGAAGCAATCAGCCCCAGCATTTT.

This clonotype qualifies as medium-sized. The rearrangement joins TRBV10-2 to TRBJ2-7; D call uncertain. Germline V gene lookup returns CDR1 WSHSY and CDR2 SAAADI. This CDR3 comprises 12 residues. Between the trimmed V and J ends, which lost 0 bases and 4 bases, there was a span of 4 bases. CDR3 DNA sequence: TGCGCCAGCAGTGAGTCGAGATACGAGCAGTACTTC. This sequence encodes CASSESRYEQYF.

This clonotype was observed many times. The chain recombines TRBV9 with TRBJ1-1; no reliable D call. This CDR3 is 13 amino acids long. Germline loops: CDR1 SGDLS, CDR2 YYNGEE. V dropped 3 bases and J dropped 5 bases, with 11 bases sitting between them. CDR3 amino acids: CASSGTGKTEAFF. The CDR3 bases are TGTGCCAGCAGCGGTACGGGGAAGACTGAAGCTTTCTTT.

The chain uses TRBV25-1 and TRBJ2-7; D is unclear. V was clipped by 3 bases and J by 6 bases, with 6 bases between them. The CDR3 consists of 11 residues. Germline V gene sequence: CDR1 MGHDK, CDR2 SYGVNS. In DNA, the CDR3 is TGTGCCAGCAGTGATCGTTCCGAGCAGTACTTC. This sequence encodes CASSDRSEQYF.

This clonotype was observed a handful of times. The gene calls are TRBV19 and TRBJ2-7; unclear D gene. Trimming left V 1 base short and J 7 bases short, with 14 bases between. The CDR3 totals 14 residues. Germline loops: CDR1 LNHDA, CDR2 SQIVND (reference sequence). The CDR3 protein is CASSIVSTSGEQYF. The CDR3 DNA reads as TGTGCCAGTAGTATAGTCAGCACGTCTGGAGAGCAGTACTTC. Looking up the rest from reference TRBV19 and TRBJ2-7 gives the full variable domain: DGGITQSPKYLFRKEGQNVTLSCEQNLNHDAMYWYRQDPGQGLRLIYYSQIVNDFQKGDIAEGYSVSREKKESFPLTVTSAQKNPTAFYLCASSIVSTSGEQYFGPGTRLTVT.

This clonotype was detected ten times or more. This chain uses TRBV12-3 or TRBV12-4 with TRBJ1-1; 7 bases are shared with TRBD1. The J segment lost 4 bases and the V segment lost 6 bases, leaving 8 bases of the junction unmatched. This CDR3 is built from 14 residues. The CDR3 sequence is CASSRQGRGTEAFF. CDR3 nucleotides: TGTGCCAGCAGCCGACAGGGTCGGGGCACTGAAGCTTTCTTT.

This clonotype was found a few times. The chain's CDR3 is CASSLGGGLTDTQYF. In DNA form, the CDR3 reads TGTGCCAGCAGCCTAGGGGGGGGGCTCACAGATACGCAGTATTTT. The J gene is TRBJ2-3, the V gene TRBV4-2, with D perhaps matching TRBD2 (7 bases). From germline, CDR1 is LGHNA and CDR2 YNFKEQ. The V and J ends lost 4 bases and 2 bases respectively, with 13 bases between them. The CDR3 runs 15 residues.

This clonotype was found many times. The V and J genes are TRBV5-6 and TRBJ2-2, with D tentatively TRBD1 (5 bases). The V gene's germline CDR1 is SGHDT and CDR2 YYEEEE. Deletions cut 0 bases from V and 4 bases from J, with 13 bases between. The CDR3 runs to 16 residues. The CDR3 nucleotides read TGTGCCAGCAGCTTGGTAGGTGGAACAGGCACCGGGGAGCTGTTTTTT. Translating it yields CASSLVGGTGTGELFF. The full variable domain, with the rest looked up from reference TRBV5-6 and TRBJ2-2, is DAGVTQSPTHLIKTRGQQVTLRCSPKSGHDTVSWYQQALGQGPQFIFQYYEEEERQRGNFPDRFSGHQFPNYSSELNVNALLLGDSALYLCASSLVGGTGTGELFFGEGSRLTVL.

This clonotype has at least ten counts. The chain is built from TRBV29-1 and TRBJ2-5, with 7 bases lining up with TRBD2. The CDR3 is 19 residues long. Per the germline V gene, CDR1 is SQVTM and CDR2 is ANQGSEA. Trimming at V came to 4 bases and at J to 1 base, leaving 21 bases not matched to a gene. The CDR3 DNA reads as TGCAGCGTTGTAGGGTTGGTCTGGGGGTTGCGGGGGACCCAAGAGACCCAGTACTTC. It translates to CSVVGLVWGLRGTQETQYF.

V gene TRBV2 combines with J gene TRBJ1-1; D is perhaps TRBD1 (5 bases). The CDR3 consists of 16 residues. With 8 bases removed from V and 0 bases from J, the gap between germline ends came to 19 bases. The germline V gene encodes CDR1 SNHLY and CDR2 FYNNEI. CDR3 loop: CASGGTPVVLNTEAFF. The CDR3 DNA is TGTGCCAGCGGAGGGACTCCCGTCGTCTTGAACACTGAAGCTTTCTTT.

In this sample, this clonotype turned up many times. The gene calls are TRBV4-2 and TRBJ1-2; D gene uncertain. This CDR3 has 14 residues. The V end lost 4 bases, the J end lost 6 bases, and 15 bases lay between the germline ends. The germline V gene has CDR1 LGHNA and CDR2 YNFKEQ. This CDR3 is CASSPGWEGDGYTF. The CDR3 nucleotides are TGTGCCAGCAGCCCGGGTTGGGAGGGTGATGGCTACACCTTC.

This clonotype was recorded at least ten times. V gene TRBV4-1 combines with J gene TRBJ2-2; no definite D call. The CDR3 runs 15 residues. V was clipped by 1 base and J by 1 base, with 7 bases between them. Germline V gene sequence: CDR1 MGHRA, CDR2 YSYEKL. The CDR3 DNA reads TGCGCCAGCAGCCAAGTTGGTCTGAACACCGGGGAGCTGTTTTTT. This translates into CASSQVGLNTGELFF.

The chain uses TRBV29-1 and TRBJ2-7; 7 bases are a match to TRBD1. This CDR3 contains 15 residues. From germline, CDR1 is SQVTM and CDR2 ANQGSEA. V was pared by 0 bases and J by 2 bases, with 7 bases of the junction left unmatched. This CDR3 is CSVEDLNRGAYEQYF. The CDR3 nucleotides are TGCAGCGTTGAAGATCTTAACAGGGGAGCCTACGAGCAGTACTTC.

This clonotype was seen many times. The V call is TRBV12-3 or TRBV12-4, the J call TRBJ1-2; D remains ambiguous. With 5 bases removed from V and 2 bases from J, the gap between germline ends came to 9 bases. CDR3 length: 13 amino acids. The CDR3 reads CASSPTENYGYTF. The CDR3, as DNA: TGTGCCAGCAGTCCCACAGAGAACTATGGCTACACCTTC.